This T cell receptor (beta chain) was captured by sequencing in a study of OX40 agonist ivuxolimab in advanced cancers. About the research overall: Patients receiving dose escalation had hepatocellular carcinoma, melanoma, renal cell or head and neck cancer. General study results and limits: Antigens targeted by the expanded peripheral T cells were not determined.

The data were produced by immunoSEQ multiplex PCR, yet TCRdb's version contains in-frame clones alone and is incomplete. Among tens of thousands of clones listed, over 75% were seen once. As regards this clone: Its specificity is unknown.

Germline V gives CDR1 DFQATT, CDR2 SNEGSKA (reference sequence). The CDR3 spans 11 residues. V lost 0 bases to trimming and J lost 5 bases, with 5 bases between them. The source material was CD4+ or CD8+ T cells sorted from blood, sampled in a trial of the OX40 agonist ivuxolimab. The sequence was collected from an adult with an advanced solid tumor such as melanoma, head and neck, liver or kidney cancer. The J gene is TRBJ2-7, the V gene TRBV20-1; D call uncertain. For the CDR3, the DNA is TGCAGTGCTAGAGATACCCACGAGCAGTACTTC. This sequence encodes CSARDTHEQYF.